The 10 T cell receptor beta chains given below trace back to one sample, sequenced in a study of T cells in Graves' hyperthyroidism and ophthalmopathy. Template material for amplifying TCR beta CDR3 regions consisted of RNA transcripts. The study used the HTBI primer set for a first-round RT-PCR of the TCR CDR3. TCRdb re-called the multiplex PCR reads with MiXCR, one entry per CDR3 protein. Altogether 350,000 to 400,000 distinct CDR3 sequences are present, about 15% being singletons, with the ten largest covering around a third. The sample taken for sequencing was blood. The receptor source for this set is a woman in her twenties or thirties with Graves' hyperthyroidism.

The J gene is TRBJ2-1, the V gene TRBV10-3, with 13 positions matching TRBD2. V lost 3 bases to trimming and J lost 7 bases; unmatched junction nucleotides: 6. Germline lookup yields CDR1 ENHRY and CDR2 SYGVKD. The CDR3 sequence is 16 residues long. This chain's CDR3 is CAISDLTSGRSNEQFF. The CDR3 region has the DNA TGTGCCATCAGTGACTTGACTAGCGGGAGGTCTAATGAGCAGTTCTTC.

This clonotype appeared a few times. The rearrangement uses TRBV11-2 and TRBJ2-3; TRBD1 matches at 7 bases. The CDR3 length is 15 residues. Trimming cost V 4 bases and J 2 bases; bases outside gene matches: 6. CDR1 and CDR2 from the germline V gene are SGHAT and FQNNGV. Written as DNA, the CDR3 is TGTGCCAGCAGCTCCACGGGACAGATCACAGATACGCAGTATTTT. Protein: CASSSTGQITDTQYF.

There are many counts of this clonotype. The chain employs TRBV18 and TRBJ2-5, with 7 bases identical to TRBD2. V was clipped by 5 bases and J by 5 bases; unmatched bases: 8. Germline assignment: CDR1 KGHSH and CDR2 LQKENI. The CDR3 is made up of 14 amino acids. For the CDR3, the DNA is TGTGCCAGCTCAAATACGGGGGGAGCCGAGACCCAGTACTTC. Translating gives CASSNTGGAETQYF.

This chain links TRBV18 with TRBJ2-3; 8 bases map to TRBD2. CDR3 length: 17 amino acids. Germline CDR1 KGHSH, CDR2 LQKENI. V was pared by 2 bases and J by 2 bases, with 9 bases of the junction left unmatched. CDR3 nucleotide sequence: TGTGCCAGCTCACCATATTTAGCAGCGGGAGCCACAGATACGCAGTATTTT. This translates into CASSPYLAAGATDTQYF.

This clonotype has a handful of counts. CDR3 coding DNA: TGTGCCACCAGTCCTAGCGGGTTAAACACCGGGGAGCTGTTTTTT. Translation gives CATSPSGLNTGELFF. This rearrangement joins TRBV15 to TRBJ2-2; the match to TRBD2 covers 8 bases. The CDR3 spans 15 residues. Germline CDR1 LNHNV, CDR2 YYDKDF (reference sequence). The junction had 5 bases not matched to a gene; V was cut back by 6 bases and J by 2 bases. Complete variable domain (other parts from reference TRBV15 and TRBJ2-2): DAMVIQNPRYQVTQFGKPVTLSCSQTLNHNVMYWYQQKSSQAPKLLFHYYDKDFNNEADTPDNFQSRRPNTSFCFLDIRSPGLGDTAMYLCATSPSGLNTGELFFGEGSRLTVL.

In its sample, this clonotype was seen a few times. The rearrangement joins TRBV29-1 to TRBJ2-7; no reliable D call. Germline CDR1 SQVTM, CDR2 ANQGSEA. Between the trimmed V and J ends, which lost 7 bases and 2 bases, there was a span of 9 bases. The CDR3 is 11 residues long. CDR3 DNA: TGCAGCGCCGGTCGCGCCTACGAGCAGTACTTC. Its protein product is CSAGRAYEQYF.

The chain combines TRBV28 with TRBJ2-7; no clear D gene. Trimming shortened V by 8 bases and J by 2 bases, and 13 bases separated the two germline ends. The CDR3 has 13 residues. Germline assignment: CDR1 MDHEN and CDR2 SYDVKM. In DNA form, the CDR3 reads TGTGCCAGCCTACCGAGCGAGGCCTACGAGCAGTACTTC. Protein: CASLPSEAYEQYF.

This clonotype was recorded at least ten times. The V call is TRBV14, the J call TRBJ1-1; D unresolved. Germline CDR1 SGHDN, CDR2 FVKESK. The ends were cut back, 0 bases at V and 1 base at J, with 9 bases in the middle. The CDR3 sequence is 15 residues long. In DNA, the CDR3 is TGTGCCAGCAGCCAAGAGTCGCGGCAGAACACTGAAGCTTTCTTT. Translation: CASSQESRQNTEAFF.

This clonotype was picked up many times. V usage is TRBV20-1 and J usage is TRBJ2-1, with D perhaps matching TRBD2 (5 bases). Trimming took off 5 bases at V and 2 bases at J, with 10 bases between the two ends. Germline V gene data show CDR1 as DFQATT and CDR2 as SNEGSKA (reference sequence). The CDR3 is 13 residues long. The CDR3 protein is CSAWEPAYNEQFF. CDR3 sequence (DNA): TGCAGTGCTTGGGAGCCTGCCTACAATGAGCAGTTCTTC.

CDR3 loop: CASSPTGTGWGTQYF. The DNA for the CDR3 is TGCGCCAGCAGCCCCACCGGGACAGGGTGGGGGACCCAGTACTTC. The chain is built from TRBV5-1 and TRBJ2-5, with 9 bases aligning to TRBD1. The germline gives CDR1 SGHRS, CDR2 YFSETQ. This CDR3 has 15 amino acids. V trimming: 4 bases; J trimming: 7 bases; junction bases outside the gene matches: 11.